Given below is one T cell receptor (beta chain) in context. The V gene lost 4 bases and the J gene lost 0 bases, with 8 bases spanning the gap. This CDR3 has 14 residues. Per the germline V gene, CDR1 is SGHTS and CDR2 is YDEGEE. This sample was included in a study of blood T cell repertoires in COVID-19. Study at large: PBMCs, B-cell-depleted T cells, or T cells provided the cDNA or gDNA that made up the material.

The data were produced by immunoSEQ multiplex PCR, yet TCRdb's version contains in-frame clones alone and is incomplete. The sample carries approximately 250,000 clones, about 80% recorded once. Sequenced sample: peripheral blood. The receptor was derived from a woman aged 50 to 60 with acute or convalescent COVID-19. The gene calls are TRBV5-8 and TRBJ1-5, with a weak D call TRBD1 (5 bases). The CDR3 here is CASSQTVSNQPQHF. The CDR3 DNA reads as TGTGCCAGCAGCCAGACAGTTAGCAATCAGCCCCAGCATTTT.